Listed below are T cell receptor beta chains from one sample, sequenced in a study of blood T cell repertoires in COVID-19. Clones were read by immunoSEQ multiplex PCR, and TCRdb kept only the in-frame ones, dropping some. The sample includes 220,000 or so clones, 82% of them seen just once. The sample was peripheral blood. These receptors were obtained from a woman aged 80 or older with COVID-19, enrolled during active disease. Each CDR3 is given with its conserved first and last residue. D genes are given only for firm matches. Expanded clones get a size class; other rows say once, few or many, or leave the size out.

clone_size j_call d_call v_call cdr3_aa cdr3_nt
. TRBJ1-2 TRBD1 TRBV2 CASSVRGREPSSF TGTGCCAGCAGTGTCAGGGGGCGAGAACCCTCGTCCTTC
. TRBJ1-2 TRBD1 TRBV6-6 CASKRTGVNYGYTF TGTGCCAGCAAACGGACAGGGGTTAACTATGGCTACACCTTC
. TRBJ1-1 . TRBV27 CATSLAGANTEAFF TGTGCCACGTCTCTTGCGGGGGCGAACACTGAAGCTTTCTTT
. TRBJ1-5 . TRBV10-3 CAISESKGGGNQPQHF TGTGCCATCAGTGAGTCAAAGGGGGGGGGCAATCAGCCCCAGCATTTT
. TRBJ2-1 . TRBV2 CASSDRRAAYNEQFF TGTGCCAGCAGTGACCGGCGGGCTGCCTACAATGAGCAGTTCTTC
once TRBJ1-6 TRBD1 TRBV27 CASSYSWVGRGRGNSPLHF TGTGCCAGCAGTTATTCATGGGTGGGCAGGGGGCGAGGGAATTCACCCCTCCACTTT
once TRBJ1-1 . TRBV15 CATSRRPRRGNTEAFF TGTGCCACCAGCAGGCGCCCTAGACGAGGGAACACTGAAGCTTTCTTT
. TRBJ2-1 TRBD2 TRBV6-2/TRBV6-3 CASSSFLAATRNEQFF TGTGCCAGCAGTTCCTTCCTAGCGGCAACTCGCAATGAGCAGTTCTTC
. TRBJ1-2 . TRBV6-4 CASKTEGWGNYGYTF TGTGCCAGCAAGACGGAGGGTTGGGGTAACTATGGCTACACCTTC
once TRBJ2-7 . TRBV7-8 CASSPERNYEQYF TGTGCCAGCAGTCCCGAGCGGAACTACGAGCAGTACTTC
. TRBJ2-1 TRBD2 TRBV5-5 CASSGLAGGPYNEQFF TGTGCCAGCAGCGGACTAGCGGGAGGCCCCTACAATGAGCAGTTCTTC
. TRBJ2-1 . TRBV20-1 CSANFYNEQFF TGCAGTGCTAACTTCTACAATGAGCAGTTCTTC
few TRBJ2-2 TRBD1 TRBV2 CASRGQMNTGELFF TGTGCCAGCAGGGGACAGATGAACACCGGGGAGCTGTTTTTT
. TRBJ1-2 TRBD1 TRBV28 CASTVTGTGGYYGYTF TGTGCCAGCACCGTTACGGGGACAGGGGGTTACTATGGCTACACCTTC
. TRBJ1-2 . TRBV5-1 CASSLRGSTDYGYTF TGCGCCAGCAGCTTGCGGGGGTCGACGGACTATGGCTACACCTTC
few TRBJ1-1 . TRBV6-5 CASSLPGGTEAFF TGTGCCAGCAGTTTACCCGGGGGCACTGAAGCTTTCTTT
. TRBJ1-5 . TRBV19 CASSGLQGSNQPQHF TGTGCCAGTAGTGGGCTCCAGGGGAGCAATCAGCCCCAGCATTTT
. TRBJ1-2 . TRBV7-2 CASSQTASNYGYTF TGTGCCAGCAGCCAGACAGCCTCGAACTATGGCTACACCTTC
few TRBJ1-1 . TRBV5-4 CASSLDSGRNTEAFF TGTGCCAGCAGCTTGGACTCGGGGAGAAACACTGAAGCTTTCTTT
. TRBJ2-7 . TRBV27 CASSLEAGRSYEQYF TGTGCCAGCAGTTTAGAGGCGGGCAGGTCCTACGAGCAGTACTTC
. TRBJ2-7 . TRBV14 CASSTRTVDEQYF TGTGCCAGCAGCACCCGGACAGTCGACGAGCAGTACTTC
. TRBJ2-2 . TRBV21-1 CASRKGTGGHTGELFF TGTGCCAGCAGGAAAGGGACAGGGGGCCACACCGGGGAGCTGTTTTTT
. TRBJ1-2 TRBD1 TRBV24-1 CATSDPGQGADGYTF TGTGCCACCAGTGATCCCGGACAGGGGGCGGATGGCTACACCTTC
. TRBJ2-1 . TRBV11-2 CASSPLDFYNEQFF TGTGCCAGCAGCCCACTAGACTTCTACAATGAGCAGTTCTTC
. TRBJ1-3 . TRBV10-2 CASTDYDKINTIYF TGCGCCAGCACTGACTACGACAAGATAAACACCATATATTTT
. TRBJ1-6 . TRBV7-9 CASSLGAGRKYSPLHF TGTGCCAGCAGCTTAGGGGCGGGACGGAAATATTCACCCCTCCACTTT
. TRBJ2-7 . TRBV6-6 CASSYSREQYF TGTGCCAGCAGTTACTCTCGCGAGCAGTACTTC
once TRBJ1-1 . TRBV3-1/TRBV3-2 CASSQQAASAEAFF TGTGCCAGCAGCCAACAGGCGGCTAGCGCTGAAGCTTTCTTT
. TRBJ1-1 . TRBV6-6 CASSSLQGTEAFF TGTGCCAGCAGTTCTCTACAGGGCACTGAAGCTTTCTTT
. TRBJ1-5 . TRBV3-1/TRBV3-2 CASSQYSGVGQPQHF TGTGCCAGCAGCCAATATTCAGGGGTCGGGCAGCCCCAGCATTTT
once TRBJ1-1 . TRBV7-2 CASSYQGWNTEAFF TGTGCCAGCAGCTATCAGGGTTGGAACACTGAAGCTTTCTTT
. TRBJ1-1 . TRBV6-2/TRBV6-3 CASSRRAEAFF TGTGCCAGCAGCCGGAGGGCGGAAGCTTTCTTT
. TRBJ1-2 TRBD1 TRBV6-5 CASSLRDRPYGYTF TGTGCCAGCAGTCTCCGGGACAGGCCTTATGGCTACACCTTC